This T cell receptor (beta chain) was documented in a study of T-cell memory formation after mild COVID-19. Study-level background: TCR clusters were mostly donor specific. Study-wide points: Pre-infection memory contained some responding clones, which suggested that cross-reactive memory had joined.

This clonotype showed up just a few times. Antigen specificity is unknown. Using constant-segment primers, 5'RACE produced TCR alpha and TCR beta cDNA libraries carrying sample barcodes and UMIs. A single record per CDR3 protein comes from TCRdb applying MiXCR to the 5' RACE reads. The sample has 100,000 to 150,000 distinct CDR3 sequences; approximately 15% are singletons. Germline V gene sequence: CDR1 MNHEY, CDR2 SVGAGI. V was trimmed by 0 bases and J by 4 bases, leaving 10 bases between them. This CDR3 contains 15 residues. The sequenced sample consisted of PBMCs or a T cell subset sorted from them (not recorded which). J is TRBJ1-3 and V is TRBV6-5, with D possibly matching TRBD1 (6 bases). This receptor was obtained from a man between 18 and 35 years old who had mild COVID-19 (a few samples of this study predate the infection). Cell type and time point are not known. CDR3 sequence reads: CASSYSTQGGNTIYF. Here the CDR3 DNA reads TGTGCCAGCAGTTACTCGACGCAGGGGGGAAACACCATATATTTT.